This is a list of T cell receptor beta chains from one sample in a study of OX40 agonist ivuxolimab in advanced cancers. The protocol was immunoSEQ multiplex PCR, while the TCRdb copy is restricted to in-frame clones and leaves out a portion. The sample carries roughly 80,000 clones, roughly 86% recorded once. The sequences come from CD4+ or CD8+ T cells sorted from blood, collected in a trial of the OX40 agonist ivuxolimab. Receptors originate from an adult with an advanced solid tumor such as melanoma, head and neck, liver or kidney cancer. CDR3s leave out the opening cysteine and the closing phenylalanine or tryptophan. Clone size is given for some rows only: seen once, a few or many times, or a class if the clone is expanded.

CDR3 protein: ASSPRRAGGPADTQY
clone size: -
V gene: TRBV7-2

CDR3 protein: ASSEVLPQH
clone size: -
V gene: TRBV6-1

CDR3 protein: ASTKTGTPNYGYT
clone size: -
V gene: TRBV13

CDR3 protein: ASSFYSGNTIY
clone size: -
V gene: TRBV9

CDR3 protein: ASSLGTAGNTIY
clone size: -
V gene: TRBV5-5

CDR3 protein: ASSQDRASHHNEQF
clone size: -
V gene: TRBV4-2

CDR3 protein: ASQGTVYGNTEAF
clone size: -
V gene: TRBV25-1

CDR3 protein: ASSWNGVAGTQY
clone size: -
V gene: TRBV27

CDR3 protein: ASGRGPAYEQY
clone size: -
V gene: TRBV19

CDR3 protein: ASHLGGFSGNTIY
clone size: -
V gene: TRBV28

CDR3 protein: ASRSHPNGELF
clone size: -
V gene: TRBV7-2

CDR3 protein: ASSYPGRGAGGELF
clone size: -
V gene: TRBV6-6

CDR3 protein: ASSARGSPLH
clone size: -
V gene: TRBV5-6

CDR3 protein: ASSRLADRADEQY
clone size: -
V gene: TRBV7-9

CDR3 protein: ASSFRQGRTDTQY
clone size: -
V gene: TRBV7-9

CDR3 protein: ASSFKGTYGYT
clone size: once
V gene: TRBV7-3

CDR3 protein: ASSPAGRSYNSPLH
clone size: -
V gene: TRBV18

CDR3 protein: ASSRRALNTEAF
clone size: -
V gene: TRBV5-1

CDR3 protein: ASSSRGARLAGGGETQY
clone size: -
V gene: TRBV7-9

CDR3 protein: ASSSGWRETQY
clone size: -
V gene: TRBV5-4

CDR3 protein: SVYGGRNEQF
clone size: -
V gene: TRBV29-1

CDR3 protein: ASSSRSGPSNTGELF
clone size: -
V gene: TRBV11-3

CDR3 protein: ASSSDKYYGYT
clone size: -
V gene: TRBV7-2

CDR3 protein: ASSGNGQPSTDTQY
clone size: -
V gene: TRBV5-8

CDR3 protein: ASSRRGGAYEQY
clone size: -
V gene: TRBV27

CDR3 protein: ASSQDPGQYTEAF
clone size: few
V gene: TRBV4-3

CDR3 protein: ASRPSQSSPEQF
clone size: -
V gene: TRBV7-2

CDR3 protein: ASKAGSPYNEQF
clone size: -
V gene: TRBV2

CDR3 protein: ASSPTNGVAGTDTQY
clone size: once
V gene: TRBV7-9

CDR3 protein: ASSINLQGGQNTQY
clone size: -
V gene: TRBV19

CDR3 protein: ASSPGLARDTQY
clone size: -
V gene: TRBV19

CDR3 protein: ASSQAGANVLT
clone size: -
V gene: TRBV14

CDR3 protein: ASSTTPGQWVGNTIY
clone size: once
V gene: TRBV7-9

CDR3 protein: ASRRSGGLSNQPQH
clone size: -
V gene: TRBV27

CDR3 protein: ASSSGQDEKLF
clone size: -
V gene: TRBV19

CDR3 protein: ASSLGRSFSYNEQF
clone size: -
V gene: TRBV7-2

CDR3 protein: ASRRREYSEKLF
clone size: -
V gene: TRBV6-5